One T cell receptor (beta chain) is described in this entry. Per the authors' pipeline: Amplified reference gene primers provided the basis for estimating nucleated cell counts. Measured with immunoSEQ multiplex PCR; TCRdb has only the in-frame clones, and not every one. The DNA was the basis for D and trimming; V, J and clone size are from that table. The sample lists approximately 130,000 clones; 88% were seen once. These data are taken from a study of blood T cell repertoires in COVID-19. Whole-study context: Material from acute and convalescent COVID-19 was sourced from the United States, Italy and Spain. T cells, B-cell-depleted T cells, or PBMCs supplied cDNA or gDNA.

Germline V gives CDR1 SGHDN, CDR2 FVKESK. The CDR3 extends over 13 amino acids. J gave up 7 bases and V 5 bases, and 6 bases lay outside the gene matches. The TCR was taken from a man aged 50 to 59 with acute or convalescent COVID-19. The sample was peripheral blood. The chain has TRBV14 and TRBJ1-1; 8 bases are a match to TRBD1. This CDR3 is CASSGQGISEAFF. The DNA of the CDR3 is TGTGCCAGCAGCGGACAGGGTATCAGTGAAGCTTTCTTT. The whole variable domain, remainder taken from reference TRBV14 and TRBJ1-1, is EAGVTQFPSHSVIEKGQTVTLRCDPISGHDNLYWYRRVMGKEIKFLLHFVKESKQDESGMPNNRFLAERTGGTYSTLKVQPAELEDSGVYFCASSGQGISEAFFGQGTRLTVV.